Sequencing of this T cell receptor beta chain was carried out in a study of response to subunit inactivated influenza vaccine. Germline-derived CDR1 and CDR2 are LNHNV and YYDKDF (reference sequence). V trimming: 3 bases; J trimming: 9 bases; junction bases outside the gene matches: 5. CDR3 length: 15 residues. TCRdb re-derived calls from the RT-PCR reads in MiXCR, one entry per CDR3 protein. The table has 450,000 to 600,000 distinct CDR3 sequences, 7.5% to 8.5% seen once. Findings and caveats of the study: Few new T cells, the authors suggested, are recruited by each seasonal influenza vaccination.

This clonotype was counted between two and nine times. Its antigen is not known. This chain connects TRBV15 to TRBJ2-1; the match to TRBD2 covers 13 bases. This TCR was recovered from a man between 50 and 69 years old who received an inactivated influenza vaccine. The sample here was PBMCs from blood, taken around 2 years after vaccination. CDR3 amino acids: CATSRGLAGLGEQFF. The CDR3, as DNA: TGTGCCACCAGCAGGGGACTAGCGGGATTGGGTGAGCAGTTCTTC.